This record covers a single TCR beta chain. Its antigen is currently unknown. The data derive from a study of CD8+ T cells in alopecia areata. Study context: Tofacitinib dosing lasted 6 to 18 months, which was then followed by 6 months off drug.

Isolated RNA was reverse transcribed into cDNA used as the sequencing template. Some clones are missing from TCRdb's copy, which holds only in-frame ones; the method was immunoSEQ multiplex PCR. This table holds under 150,000 clones, 56% found once. Study results and limitations: Scalp clonality, together with expanded CD8+ clones among the top 100, fell significantly with tofacitinib.

Noted treatment: oral pan-JAK inhibitor, 5-10 mg twice daily. A FACSAria was used to sort CD4+ and CD8+ T cells. These cells came from PBMCs. The germline V gene encodes CDR1 MGHDK and CDR2 SYGVNS. The CDR3 is 14 amino acids. The V gene lost 5 bases and the J gene lost 2 bases, with 10 bases spanning the gap. The source was CD4+ T cells sorted from blood, collected at week 24, from a patient treated with tofacitinib. The sequence was obtained from a human donor with alopecia areata. The chain couples TRBV25-1 to TRBJ1-5; tentative D call: TRBD1 (6 bases). The CDR3 protein is CASSQGKGNQPQHF. CDR3 coding DNA: TGTGCCAGCAGTCAGGGGAAAGGCAATCAGCCCCAGCATTTT.